Listed below are T cell receptor beta chains from one sample, sequenced in a study of blood T cell repertoires in COVID-19. The table came from immunoSEQ multiplex PCR; TCRdb's copy has only in-frame clones and leaves some out. There are almost 250,000 clones in the sample; approximately 90% occur only once, and 4.1% lies in the top ten. Input material: PBMCs or T cells enriched from blood (not recorded which). The receptors derive from a woman aged 25 to 39 who had recovered from COVID-19. Each CDR3 is given with its conserved first and last residue. A D gene is named only where the DNA matches it firmly. Expanded clones get a size class; other rows say once, few or many, or leave the size out.

cdr3_aa	cdr3_nt	clone_size	d_call	v_call	j_call
CASSSGTRHGYTF	TGTGCCAGCAGCTCCGGGACACGGCATGGCTACACCTTC	-	-	TRBV11-2	TRBJ1-2
CASLLSGNTIYF	TGTGCCAGCCTCTTATCTGGAAACACCATATATTTT	-	-	TRBV6-5	TRBJ1-3
CAWSANRVNTEAFF	TGTGCCTGGAGTGCGAACAGGGTGAACACTGAAGCTTTCTTT	-	-	TRBV30	TRBJ1-1
CASSPTSGRLYNEQFF	TGTGCCAGCAGCCCGACTAGCGGGAGACTCTACAATGAGCAGTTCTTC	once	TRBD2	TRBV7-3	TRBJ2-1
CASSGTNQPQHF	TGTGCCAGCAGTGGGACTAATCAGCCCCAGCATTTT	-	-	TRBV12-3/TRBV12-4	TRBJ1-5
CASSPGPEGEQFF	TGTGCCAGCTCACCGGGCCCCGAGGGTGAGCAGTTCTTC	-	-	TRBV18	TRBJ2-1
CASSRLMGAPGETQYF	TGTGCCAGTAGCCGGCTTATGGGGGCTCCAGGGGAGACCCAGTACTTC	-	-	TRBV19	TRBJ2-5
CASSLQGFNEKLFF	TGTGCCAGCAGTTTACAGGGATTTAATGAAAAACTGTTTTTT	few	-	TRBV28	TRBJ1-4
CASSPYGTSTGVRYGYTF	TGTGCCAGCAGCCCATACGGGACGTCGACAGGGGTTCGGTATGGCTACACCTTC	-	TRBD1	TRBV5-6	TRBJ1-2
CASSGTLDQPQHF	TGTGCCAGCAGCGGGACACTTGATCAGCCCCAGCATTTT	-	-	TRBV28	TRBJ1-5
CASSLDGTGAEKLFF	TGTGCCAGCAGCTTAGACGGGACAGGGGCAGAAAAACTGTTTTTT	-	TRBD1	TRBV7-9	TRBJ1-4
CASSAGQPNANVLTF	TGTGCCAGCAGCGCGGGACAGCCGAATGCCAACGTCCTGACTTTC	-	TRBD1	TRBV9	TRBJ2-6
CASGTGVLGEKLFF	TGTGCCAGCGGGACTGGAGTACTTGGGGAAAAACTGTTTTTT	few	-	TRBV6-5	TRBJ1-4
CASSLSIETHTYEQYF	TGTGCCAGCAGTTTATCGATCGAGACACACACCTACGAGCAGTACTTC	-	-	TRBV27	TRBJ2-7
CASTEGRGGNIQYF	TGTGCCAGCACCGAGGGGCGCGGGGGAAACATTCAGTACTTC	-	TRBD2	TRBV9	TRBJ2-4
CASSDVADPDTQYF	TGTGCCAGCAGTGACGTAGCGGACCCCGATACGCAGTATTTT	-	-	TRBV6-4	TRBJ2-3
CASSSSGRGTGELFF	TGCGCCAGCAGCTCTAGCGGGAGAGGCACCGGGGAGCTGTTTTTT	-	TRBD2	TRBV5-1	TRBJ2-2
CASSEGVRPDTQYF	TGTGCCAGTAGCGAGGGGGTCCGGCCAGATACGCAGTATTTT	-	-	TRBV19	TRBJ2-3
CACSNQREKLFF	TGTGCCTGTAGTAACCAGCGGGAAAAACTGTTTTTT	-	-	TRBV30	TRBJ1-4
CSVDRGNGYTF	TGCAGCGTCGACAGGGGTAATGGCTACACCTTC	-	TRBD1	TRBV29-1	TRBJ1-2
CASSQETGEIDEAFF	TGTGCCAGCAGCCAAGAAACAGGGGAGATTGATGAAGCTTTCTTT	-	TRBD1	TRBV4-2	TRBJ1-1
CASSLGGHANYGYTF	TGCGCCAGCAGCTTGGGGGGGCACGCTAACTATGGCTACACCTTC	-	-	TRBV5-1	TRBJ1-2
CASSERTDYEQYF	TGTGCCAGCAGTGAAAGGACAGACTACGAGCAGTACTTC	-	-	TRBV6-1	TRBJ2-7
CASSADRGGSSEAFF	TGTGCCAGCAGCGCAGACAGGGGAGGCTCCTCTGAAGCTTTCTTT	-	TRBD1	TRBV5-6	TRBJ1-1
CASSLGAGANYGYTF	TGTGCCAGCAGCTTAGGTGCGGGGGCAAACTATGGCTACACCTTC	-	-	TRBV7-3	TRBJ1-2
CASSVSDNYGYTF	TGTGCCAGCAGCGTCAGTGATAACTATGGCTACACCTTC	-	-	TRBV9	TRBJ1-2
CASVGPGDTEAFF	TGTGCCAGCGTCGGGCCAGGGGACACTGAAGCTTTCTTT	-	-	TRBV7-9	TRBJ1-1
CASRHPRETHSTNEKLFF	TGTGCCAGCAGGCACCCGAGGGAAACTCATTCAACTAATGAAAAACTGTTTTTT	-	-	TRBV6-4	TRBJ1-4
CASSTRDRGFGGYTF	TGTGCCAGCAGTACAAGGGACAGGGGATTTGGTGGCTACACCTTC	-	TRBD1	TRBV28	TRBJ1-2
CASSQAGGQAFF	TGTGCCAGCAGCCAAGCTGGGGGCCAAGCTTTCTTT	-	-	TRBV14	TRBJ1-1
CASKWTGAYEQYF	TGTGCCAGCAAATGGACAGGGGCCTACGAGCAGTACTTC	-	TRBD1	TRBV7-8	TRBJ2-7
CASSVVLAGTNEQFF	TGTGCCAGCAGCGTAGTACTAGCGGGAACCAATGAGCAGTTCTTC	-	TRBD2	TRBV9	TRBJ2-1
CASSQDPLAEFSTDTQYF	TGCGCCAGCAGCCAAGACCCTCTAGCGGAGTTTAGCACAGATACGCAGTATTTT	-	TRBD2	TRBV4-3	TRBJ2-3
CASRQGAAYEQYF	TGTGCCAGCAGACAGGGGGCGGCCTACGAGCAGTACTTC	-	TRBD1	TRBV7-9	TRBJ2-7
CASSSTRISAYNEQFF	TGTGCCAGCAGCTCTACCAGGATTAGCGCCTACAATGAGCAGTTCTTC	-	-	TRBV7-8	TRBJ2-1
CASSTYTDTQYF	TGTGCCAGCAGCACCTACACAGATACGCAGTATTTT	-	-	TRBV9	TRBJ2-3
CAGARWLAGDGTDTQYF	TGTGCCGGGGCCAGGTGGCTAGCGGGAGACGGCACAGATACGCAGTATTTT	-	TRBD2	TRBV7-9	TRBJ2-3
CASSSSGATYTDTQYF	TGCGCCAGCAGCTCTAGCGGAGCCACATACACAGATACGCAGTATTTT	-	TRBD2	TRBV5-1	TRBJ2-3
CASSSGAGGHGELFF	TGTGCCAGCAGCTCCGGGGCAGGGGGCCACGGGGAGCTGTTTTTT	-	TRBD1	TRBV7-2	TRBJ2-2
CATSSDRVTSGNTIYF	TGTGCCACCAGCAGCGACAGGGTAACGTCTGGAAACACCATATATTTT	few	TRBD1	TRBV15	TRBJ1-3
CASSLAGGGSYNEQFF	TGTGCCAGCAGCTTAGCTGGCGGGGGCTCCTACAATGAGCAGTTCTTC	-	TRBD2	TRBV7-9	TRBJ2-1
CASSLSSGGNRGANVLTF	TGTGCCAGCAGCTTGAGCTCAGGGGGCAATCGTGGGGCCAACGTCCTGACTTTC	-	TRBD1	TRBV5-4	TRBJ2-6
CASSSSGTETDTQYF	TGTGCCAGCAGCTCCTCCGGGACAGAAACAGATACGCAGTATTTT	-	TRBD1	TRBV7-6	TRBJ2-3
CASGGGTVYGYTF	TGTGCCAGCGGGGGCGGGACAGTCTATGGCTACACCTTC	-	TRBD1	TRBV5-4	TRBJ1-2
CASSVTGSYEQYF	TGTGCCAGCAGTGTTACAGGTTCCTACGAGCAGTACTTC	-	-	TRBV2	TRBJ2-7
CASSYGAGEGAFF	TGTGCCAGCAGCTACGGGGCAGGGGAGGGGGCTTTCTTT	-	-	TRBV28	TRBJ1-1
CASSYPRQFLQPQHF	TGTGCCAGCAGTTACCCGAGACAGTTTTTACAGCCCCAGCATTTT	-	-	TRBV6-2/TRBV6-3	TRBJ1-5
CSVEGVIAGTDTQYF	TGCAGCGTTGAGGGAGTAATAGCGGGCACAGATACGCAGTATTTT	-	-	TRBV29-1	TRBJ2-3
CATSQGVSKDYGYTF	TGTGCCACGAGCCAAGGAGTCAGTAAGGACTATGGCTACACCTTC	-	-	TRBV15	TRBJ1-2
CASSLRQGGTDTQYF	TGTGCCAGCAGCTTAAGACAGGGGGGGACAGATACGCAGTATTTT	-	TRBD1	TRBV7-2	TRBJ2-3
CASSPRGDGYTF	TGTGCCAGCAGTCCCCGCGGGGACGGCTACACCTTC	few	-	TRBV6-6	TRBJ1-2